The rows below give T cell receptor beta chains drawn from one sample of a study of identical twins. TCRdb recomputed calls from the 5' RACE reads with MiXCR, one row per CDR3 protein. The repertoire holds approximately 670,000 distinct CDR3 sequences, less than 7% seen once, with roughly 2% in the top ten. Material: naive T cells sorted from blood. These receptors were collected from a man aged 18 to 30 in good health. Both conserved end residues are trimmed from each CDR3.

>TRBJ2-2|TRBV12-3/TRBV12-4
ASNDLDRGITGELF
>TRBJ2-1|TRBV27
ASSLASGGYNEQF
>TRBJ2-4|TRBV7-9
ASSPAGRDIQY
>TRBJ2-7|TRBV7-2
ASSLAMGGRYEQY
>TRBJ2-7|TRBV7-2
ASSLAIEYEQY
>TRBJ2-1|TRBV5-1
ASSYRTGTQYSYNEQF
>TRBJ2-3|TRBV7-3
ASSLTGLSGSTDTQY
>TRBJ2-1|TRBV9
ASSVGTVGEQF
>TRBJ1-2|TRBV7-9
ASNGGSGYGYT
>TRBJ2-3|TRBV20-1
SASPVAGGGSDTQY
>TRBJ2-7|TRBV19
ASSISAGTLPYEQY
>TRBJ2-3|TRBV6-5
ASSSVRDTQY
>TRBJ1-3|TRBV27
ASSYSALSGNTIY
>TRBJ2-3|TRBV5-1
ASRPILAGADTQY
>TRBJ1-5|TRBV19
ASSIDWLEGQPQH
>TRBJ1-4|TRBV12-3/TRBV12-4
ASSLTGGSHEKLF
>TRBJ2-5|TRBV27
ASRLQGWETQY
>TRBJ1-4|TRBV6-1
ASSHGPQGGGLGNEKLF
>TRBJ2-7|TRBV12-3/TRBV12-4
ASSPDSSGEQY
>TRBJ2-2|TRBV3-1
ASSHTGTGAAGELF
>TRBJ2-5|TRBV20-1
SARGDIETQY
>TRBJ2-3|TRBV20-1
SASYPGTRVTDTQY
>TRBJ2-1|TRBV4-3
ASSQDYSGISYNEQF
>TRBJ1-6|TRBV18
ASSPFTGQDNSPLH
>TRBJ2-7|TRBV11-1
ASSSRTGWSSYEQY
>TRBJ1-1|TRBV20-1
SAIGAGGASTEAF
>TRBJ1-2|TRBV19
ASSPRGTEKLYGYT
>TRBJ2-1|TRBV29-1
SVGVGHEQF
>TRBJ2-7|TRBV3-1
ASSQAPGHVTYEQY
>TRBJ2-5|TRBV27
ASSQRLAGAQRRETQY
>TRBJ1-1|TRBV12-3/TRBV12-4
ASSIQTEAF
>TRBJ2-3|TRBV4-2
ASSLQPPTGSADTQY
>TRBJ2-5|TRBV7-2
ASSLPGLADLAGETQY
>TRBJ1-4|TRBV3-1
ASSQGTEKLF
>TRBJ2-3|TRBV12-3/TRBV12-4
ASSSSVRDTQY
>TRBJ1-4|TRBV15
ATNQGAFEKLF
>TRBJ2-7|TRBV7-9
ASSLNGLAGGPYEQY
>TRBJ1-1|TRBV12-3/TRBV12-4
ASSFSGLNTEAF
>TRBJ2-6|TRBV15
ATSRDPSGANVLT